Listed below are T cell receptor beta chains from one sample, sequenced in a study of CD8 T cells in ankylosing spondylitis. Using its own MiXCR run on the 5' RACE reads, TCRdb lists one record per CDR3 protein. The sample lists about 480,000 distinct CDR3 sequences, approximately 17% seen once, with just over 1% in the top ten. The specimen was blood, either unsorted or a sorted T cell fraction (not recorded which). Every receptor here comes from a male donor with ankylosing spondylitis. Each CDR3 is given with its conserved first and last residue. Each record gives: D gene, J gene, V gene, clone size, CDR3 protein, CDR3 DNA. A D gene is named only where the DNA matches it firmly. Clone sizes are given selectively: once, few, many, or a class where the clone is expanded.

D: NA
J: TRBJ1-2
V: TRBV6-1
size: NA
CDR3: CASSRRGYGYTF
DNA: TGTGCCAGCAGTCGGCGGGGGTATGGCTACACCTTC

D: NA
J: TRBJ2-4
V: TRBV3-1
size: NA
CDR3: CASSQRGPNIQYF
DNA: TGTGCCAGCAGCCAGCGCGGCCCTAACATTCAGTACTTC

D: NA
J: TRBJ1-2
V: TRBV6-1
size: few
CDR3: CASKPWGDNYGYTF
DNA: TGTGCCAGCAAACCCTGGGGAGATAACTATGGCTACACCTTC

D: NA
J: TRBJ1-1
V: TRBV11-2
size: few
CDR3: CASSFRVDTEAFF
DNA: TGTGCCAGCAGCTTCAGGGTAGACACTGAAGCTTTCTTT

D: NA
J: TRBJ2-5
V: TRBV3-1
size: once
CDR3: CATSQDGTARETQYF
DNA: TGTGCCACCAGCCAAGACGGGACGGCCCGCGAGACCCAGTACTTC

D: NA
J: TRBJ2-7
V: TRBV20-1
size: NA
CDR3: CSARDGGTSYEQYF
DNA: TGCAGTGCTAGAGATGGGGGGACAAGCTACGAGCAGTACTTC

D: TRBD2
J: TRBJ2-3
V: TRBV3-1
size: once
CDR3: CASSQVRLAGGPDTQYF
DNA: TGTGCCAGCAGCCAAGTTCGGCTAGCGGGGGGGCCAGATACGCAGTATTTT

D: NA
J: TRBJ2-7
V: TRBV4-2
size: few
CDR3: CASSQDLVSTGEQYF
DNA: TGTGCCAGCAGCCAAGATCTTGTCTCCACGGGGGAGCAGTACTTC

D: TRBD1
J: TRBJ2-5
V: TRBV10-2
size: few
CDR3: CASSAFLAGGRAETQYF
DNA: TGCGCCAGCAGTGCCTTCTTAGCAGGGGGTAGGGCAGAGACCCAGTACTTC

D: TRBD1
J: TRBJ1-6
V: TRBV12-3/TRBV12-4
size: NA
CDR3: CASSPTGSNSPLHF
DNA: TGTGCCAGCAGTCCGACAGGGTCGAATTCACCCCTCCACTTT

D: NA
J: TRBJ1-1
V: TRBV27
size: NA
CDR3: CASSLSKGLTNTEAFF
DNA: TGTGCCAGCAGTTTATCGAAGGGGTTAACGAACACTGAAGCTTTCTTT

D: NA
J: TRBJ1-5
V: TRBV11-2
size: NA
CDR3: CASSSPYQPQQF
DNA: TGTGCCAGCAGCTCTCCCTATCAGCCCCAGCAATTT

D: TRBD2
J: TRBJ2-3
V: TRBV7-9
size: NA
CDR3: CASRQSGLAAPGTQYF
DNA: TGTGCCAGCAGACAAAGTGGACTAGCGGCCCCGGGCACGCAGTATTTT

D: NA
J: TRBJ2-3
V: TRBV5-1
size: NA
CDR3: CASSLAAVSTDTQYF
DNA: TGCGCCAGCAGCTTGGCGGCAGTTAGCACAGATACGCAGTATTTT

D: NA
J: TRBJ2-3
V: TRBV6-4
size: NA
CDR3: CASSDIRGIWRYF
DNA: TGTGCCAGCAGTGATATTCGAGGGATCTGGAGGTATTTT

D: NA
J: TRBJ1-6
V: TRBV6-5
size: NA
CDR3: CASSYSIGRMNSPLHF
DNA: TGTGCCAGCAGTTACTCGATCGGACGGATGAATTCACCCCTCCACTTT

D: NA
J: TRBJ2-1
V: TRBV27
size: NA
CDR3: CASSLSFYRQGGKNEQFF
DNA: TGTGCCAGCAGTTTAAGTTTTTACCGACAGGGAGGGAAGAATGAGCAGTTCTTC

D: NA
J: TRBJ2-1
V: TRBV11-1
size: few
CDR3: CASSYPRTVDEQFF
DNA: TGTGCCAGCAGCTACCCCCGGACAGTGGATGAGCAGTTCTTC

D: TRBD2
J: TRBJ2-3
V: TRBV4-1
size: few
CDR3: CASSQEAGLAGGPSDTQYF
DNA: TGCGCCAGCAGCCAAGAGGCGGGACTAGCGGGGGGGCCATCGGATACGCAGTATTTT

D: NA
J: TRBJ1-6
V: TRBV20-1
size: few
CDR3: CSVSSEASSYNSPLHF
DNA: TGCAGTGTAAGCTCCGAAGCATCGTCCTATAATTCACCCCTCCACTTT